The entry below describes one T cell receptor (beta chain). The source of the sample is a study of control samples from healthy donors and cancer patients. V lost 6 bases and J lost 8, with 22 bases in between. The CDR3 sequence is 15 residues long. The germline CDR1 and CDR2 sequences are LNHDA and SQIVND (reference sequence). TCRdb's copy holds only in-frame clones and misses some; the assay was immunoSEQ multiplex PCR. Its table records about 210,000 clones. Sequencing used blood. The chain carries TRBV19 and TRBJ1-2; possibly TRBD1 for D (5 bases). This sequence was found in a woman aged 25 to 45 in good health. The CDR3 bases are TGTGCCAGTAGGACAGTGGACTTTAGGAGCGGGGGCTACACCTTC. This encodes CASRTVDFRSGGYTF.